The 16 T cell receptor beta chains below were found in one sample sequenced in a study of blood T cell repertoires in COVID-19. Profiled with immunoSEQ multiplex PCR; TCRdb holds only in-frame clones, not every one. The sample shows 95,000 to 150,000 clones, about 74% of them seen only once. Sequencing input: peripheral blood. These receptors were taken from a man aged 60 to 69 with acute or convalescent COVID-19.

This rearrangement joins TRBV27 to TRBJ1-4, with D perhaps TRBD1 (6 bases). CDR1 MNHEY and CDR2 SMNVEV come from the germline V gene (reference sequence). Between the trimmed V and J ends, which lost 6 bases and 3 bases, there was a span of 14 bases. CDR3 size: 15 residues. CDR3 sequence reads: CASRPDSIANEKLFF. In nucleotides, the CDR3 is TGTGCCAGCAGGCCGGACAGTATAGCTAATGAAAAACTGTTTTTT.

This clone was picked up one time. This chain joins TRBV5-1 and TRBJ1-6, with a weak D call TRBD1 (6 bases). CDR3 length: 16 amino acids. V gave up 4 bases and J gave up 6 bases, with 17 bases separating them. Germline assignment: CDR1 SGHRS and CDR2 YFSETQ. The CDR3 sequence is CASSTSQGIGNSPLHF. DNA for the CDR3: TGCGCCAGCAGCACAAGCCAGGGGATAGGTAATTCACCCCTCCACTTT.

This clone was recorded once. The rearrangement joins TRBV6-1 to TRBJ1-5; D perhaps matches TRBD1 (5 bases). CDR1 and CDR2 from the germline V gene are MNHNS and SASEGT. This CDR3 spans 15 amino acids. Trimming pared 2 bases from V and 10 bases from J, leaving 18 bases between. The CDR3 DNA follows: TGTGCCAGCAGTGAACGGGAGCAGGGCCGTCACCCCCAGCATTTT. This translates into CASSEREQGRHPQHF.

V gene TRBV7-8 combines with J gene TRBJ1-2; maybe TRBD1 (5 bases). This CDR3 comprises 14 residues. CDR1 SGHVS and CDR2 FQNEAQ come from the germline V gene. Between the trimmed V and J ends, which lost 5 bases and 3 bases, there was a span of 13 bases. CDR3: CASSPRRGDYGYTF. In DNA form, the CDR3 reads TGTGCCAGCAGCCCTCGGAGGGGAGACTATGGCTACACCTTC.

This clone was found a few times. J is TRBJ1-3 and V is TRBV27; possibly TRBD1 for D (6 bases). In germline, CDR1 is MNHEY, CDR2 SMNVEV (reference sequence). V was clipped by 8 bases and J by 5 bases, with 16 bases between them. The CDR3 loop spans 14 amino acids. CDR3 DNA: TGTGCCAGCGGGAAAACAGGGTACCGAAACACCATATATTTT. Translated: CASGKTGYRNTIYF.

This rearrangement joins TRBV7-8 to TRBJ1-1, with D perhaps TRBD1 (5 bases). The CDR3 contains 15 residues. Germline CDR1 reads SGHVS; CDR2 reads FQNEAQ. Trimming shortened V by 1 base and J by 3 bases, and 12 bases separated the two germline ends. For the CDR3, the DNA is TGTGCCAGCAGCTTAGTGTCCGGGGGATACACTGAAGCTTTCTTT. This gives the protein CASSLVSGGYTEAFF.

The chain employs TRBV27 and TRBJ1-1; TRBD1 matches 8 bases. Germline V CDR1 and CDR2: MNHEY, SMNVEV (reference sequence). J was trimmed by 2 bases and V by 5 bases; bases with no gene match: 7. The CDR3 spans 15 residues. Here the CDR3 DNA reads TGTGCCAGCAGTGCGGACAGGGCGATAAACACTGAAGCTTTCTTT. The encoded protein is CASSADRAINTEAFF.

This chain connects TRBV5-1 to TRBJ1-2; no clear D gene. Between the trimmed V and J ends, which lost 2 bases and 0 bases, there was a span of 5 bases. Germline CDR1 reads SGHRS; CDR2 reads YFSETQ. This CDR3 contains 13 residues. Written as DNA, the CDR3 is TGCGCCAGCAGCTTAGACACTAACTATGGCTACACCTTC. Protein sequence: CASSLDTNYGYTF.

This sequence joins TRBV7-2 and TRBJ2-3; 12 nucleotides align to TRBD2. The CDR3 sequence is 16 residues long. Germline V gene data show CDR1 as SGHTA and CDR2 as FQGNSA. With 5 bases clipped from V and 5 bases from J, the junction kept 8 bases outside the gene matches. The CDR3 coding sequence is TGTGCCAGCAGCGGGCTAGCGGGGGGGCTTAGAGATACGCAGTATTTT. This gives the protein CASSGLAGGLRDTQYF.

Many counts were recorded for this clone. The gene calls are TRBV30 and TRBJ1-1; D unclear. Germline V gives CDR1 GTSNPN, CDR2 SVGIG (reference sequence). CDR3 length: 14 amino acids. The V and J ends lost 4 bases and 0 bases respectively, with 12 bases between them. The CDR3 here is CAWNPSALNTEAFF. In nucleotides, the CDR3 is TGTGCCTGGAATCCCAGTGCCCTGAACACTGAAGCTTTCTTT. The full variable domain, completed using reference TRBV30 and TRBJ1-1, is SQTIHQWPATLVQPVGSPLSLECTVEGTSNPNLYWYRQAAGRGLQLLFYSVGIGQISSEVPQNLSASRPQDRQFILSSKKLLLSDSGFYLCAWNPSALNTEAFFGQGTRLTVV.

The chain couples TRBV10-2 to TRBJ2-1; 11 bases are shared with TRBD2. The trim removed 5 bases at V and 5 bases at J, leaving 5 bases unmatched. Germline V gene lookup returns CDR1 WSHSY and CDR2 SAAADI. The CDR3 totals 15 residues. The CDR3 nucleotides read TGCGCCAGCAGTCCCGGGACTAGCGGCCACAATGAGCAGTTCTTC. It codes for CASSPGTSGHNEQFF.

In DNA form, the CDR3 reads TGTGCCAGCAGCGCCGGGACAGGGGGAATCGGGGAGCTGTTTTTT. The encoded protein is CASSAGTGGIGELFF. The gene calls are TRBV7-9 and TRBJ2-2; 11 positions agree with TRBD1. Looked up from germline, CDR1 is SEHNR and CDR2 is FQNEAQ (reference sequence). This CDR3 is built from 15 residues. V gave up 5 bases and J gave up 7 bases; unmatched junction bases: 6.

This clone appeared a single time. The J gene is TRBJ1-2, the V gene TRBV29-1; D uncertain. Germline V lookup: CDR1 SQVTM, CDR2 ANQGSEA. The V end was cut by 1 base, the J end by 6 bases, with 6 bases between. The CDR3 loop spans 11 amino acids. The CDR3 nucleotides read TGCAGCGTTGAAGCTCTCGATGGCTACACCTTC. Its protein is CSVEALDGYTF.

The chain uses TRBV4-1 and TRBJ2-3; D may be TRBD2 (6 bases). The V and J ends lost 1 base and 8 bases respectively, with 13 bases between them. Germline CDR1 MGHRA, CDR2 YSYEKL. The CDR3 length is 14 residues. CDR3 loop: CASSQGPGVGTQYF. CDR3 DNA sequence: TGCGCCAGCAGCCAAGGTCCGGGGGTTGGTACGCAGTATTTT.

This rearrangement joins TRBV2 to TRBJ2-7; 12 bases match TRBD2. V shed 7 bases and J 11 bases; nucleotides not matched to a gene: 3. Looked up from germline, CDR1 is SNHLY and CDR2 is FYNNEI. The CDR3 has 11 residues. CDR3 sequence: CASNRLAGEYF. The CDR3 coding sequence is TGTGCCAGCAACCGACTAGCGGGGGAGTACTTC.

This clone occurred a few times. The rearrangement uses TRBV30 and TRBJ1-4; D might be TRBD1 (6 bases). CDR3 size: 14 residues. V lost 3 bases and J 14 bases, leaving 22 bases between the germline ends. The germline CDR1 and CDR2 sequences are GTSNPN and SVGIG (reference sequence). CDR3 in DNA: TGTGCCTGGAGCCCCAAAGGGGACACTAGGCAGCTGTTTTTT. This encodes CAWSPKGDTRQLFF.